The clone carrying this T cell receptor (beta chain) was seen ten or more times. This specimen belongs to a study of identical twins. Each CDR3 protein gets one entry after TCRdb re-called the 5' RACE reads with MiXCR. Of roughly 1,500,000 distinct CDR3 sequences listed, 25% to 35% were seen once; the top ten hold 0.25% to 0.3%. This TCR was sampled from a newborn girl in good health. The sample consisted of cord blood.

The CDR3 DNA is TGTGCCAGCAGCGGAAGGGACTCCTCCTACAATGAGCAGTTCTTC. It translates to CASSGRDSSYNEQFF. The rearrangement joins TRBV25-1 to TRBJ2-1, with a tentative D call TRBD2 (6 bases). Germline V gene data show CDR1 as MGHDK and CDR2 as SYGVNS. This CDR3 contains 15 residues. The V end was cut by 6 bases, the J end by 0 bases, with 12 bases between.